Following are 27 T cell receptor beta chains from one sample sequenced in a study of yellow fever vaccine responses in identical twins. From the RT-PCR reads, TCRdb called clonotypes with MiXCR, one entry per CDR3 protein. The table shows 9,500 to 11,000 distinct CDR3 sequences, with less than 85% occurring only once. Sequencing was performed on T cells from blood (PBMCs), unsorted or a sorted subset (not recorded which), taken before or after yellow fever vaccination (not recorded which). The receptors originated from a woman aged 18-35 years who received the yellow fever vaccine.

V usage is TRBV2 and J usage is TRBJ1-3; D perhaps matches TRBD1 (6 bases). V shed 2 bases and J shed 2 bases, with 10 bases lying between them. CDR1 is SNHLY and CDR2 is FYNNEI in the germline V gene. The CDR3 spans 15 residues. The CDR3: CASSESGGTGNTIYF. DNA for the CDR3: TGTGCCAGCAGTGAATCGGGGGGCACTGGAAACACCATATATTTT.

V gene TRBV28 combines with J gene TRBJ1-2, with D possibly matching TRBD1 (6 bases). This CDR3 comprises 15 residues. Deletions cut 5 bases from V and 0 bases from J, with 13 bases between. Per germline, CDR1 MDHEN and CDR2 SYDVKM. DNA of the CDR3: TGTGCCAGCAGTAACGGGGGCAGCCCTAACTATGGCTACACCTTC. Protein sequence: CASSNGGSPNYGYTF.

This clonotype was seen more than once but under ten times. The chain combines TRBV12-3 or TRBV12-4 with TRBJ2-1; D call uncertain. CDR3 length: 11 amino acids. V lost 5 bases, J lost 8 bases, and 7 bases lay in between. This CDR3 reads CASSVKYEQFF. The DNA for the CDR3 is TGTGCCAGCAGTGTCAAGTATGAGCAGTTCTTC.

The J gene is TRBJ2-1, the V gene TRBV6-1; D is undetermined. The length of the CDR3 is 10 residues. V lost 11 bases to trimming and J lost 9 bases, with 11 bases between them. Germline lookup yields CDR1 MNHNS and CDR2 SASEGT. The CDR3, as DNA: TGTGCCTGCATGTTTGTTGAGCAGTTCTTC. It specifies CACMFVEQFF.

The chain is built from TRBV3-1 and TRBJ2-5; D unresolved. The CDR3 is made up of 14 amino acids. V shed 0 bases and J shed 4 bases, with 9 bases lying between them. CDR1 is LGHDT, CDR2 YNNKEL, per germline (reference sequence). The CDR3 is CASSQDIVAETQYF. The CDR3 coding sequence is TGTGCCAGCAGCCAAGATATAGTTGCAGAGACCCAGTACTTC.

This chain joins TRBV18 and TRBJ2-5; no reliable D call. Trimming took 4 bases from V and 5 from J, leaving 8 bases between them. The germline V gene encodes CDR1 KGHSH and CDR2 LQKENI. The CDR3 length is 12 residues. This CDR3 reads CASSLERETQYF. In DNA form, the CDR3 reads TGTGCCAGCTCACTAGAGAGGGAGACCCAGTACTTC.

The chain combines TRBV11-2 with TRBJ2-5, with TRBD2 identical over 9 bases. CDR3 size: 16 residues. Trimming took 2 bases from V and 1 from J; bases not matched to a gene: 5. Per germline, CDR1 SGHAT and CDR2 FQNNGV. This CDR3 is CASSLHSGGTQETQYF. CDR3 bases: TGTGCCAGCAGCTTACATAGCGGGGGAACCCAAGAGACCCAGTACTTC.

The chain links TRBV18 to TRBJ1-5; D gene uncertain. Germline lookup yields CDR1 KGHSH and CDR2 LQKENI. This CDR3 spans 14 amino acids. V lost 5 bases and J lost 4, with 12 bases in between. CDR3 sequence reads: CASSSTAQNQPQHF. The CDR3 bases are TGTGCCAGCTCATCTACGGCCCAGAATCAGCCCCAGCATTTT.

The rearrangement joins TRBV2 to TRBJ1-1; maybe TRBD1 (6 bases). Between the trimmed V and J ends, which lost 7 bases and 4 bases, there was a span of 16 bases. Germline CDR1 and CDR2: SNHLY and FYNNEI. The CDR3 has 14 residues. This CDR3 reads CASTQTGLVTEAFF. Here the CDR3 DNA reads TGTGCCAGCACTCAAACAGGGCTCGTCACTGAAGCTTTCTTT. Full variable domain (rest looked up from reference TRBV2 and TRBJ1-1): EPEVTQTPSHQVTQMGQEVILRCVPISNHLYFYWYRQILGQKVEFLVSFYNNEISEKSEIFDDQFSVERPDGSNFTLKIRSTKLEDSAMYFCASTQTGLVTEAFFGQGTRLTVV.

V usage is TRBV29-1 and J usage is TRBJ2-1, with TRBD2 identical over 11 bases. Looked up from germline, CDR1 is SQVTM and CDR2 is ANQGSEA. The junction had 6 bases not matched to a gene; V was cut back by 2 bases and J by 9 bases. This CDR3 has 14 amino acids. The chain's CDR3 is CSVEMGLAASEQFF. The CDR3 DNA reads TGCAGCGTTGAAATGGGACTAGCGGCAAGTGAGCAGTTCTTC.

The genes are TRBV7-2 and TRBJ2-3, with 10 bases that match TRBD2. From germline, CDR1 is SGHTA and CDR2 FQGNSA. Trimming took 3 bases from V and 2 from J; bases not matched to a gene: 2. This CDR3 region has 15 residues. The CDR3 sequence: CASSFSGRLTDTQYF. The CDR3 bases are TGTGCCAGCAGCTTTAGCGGGAGGCTCACAGATACGCAGTATTTT.

The rearrangement uses TRBV11-1 and TRBJ2-5; D is possibly TRBD1 (6 bases). The V end was cut by 5 bases, the J end by 1 base, with 14 bases between. The length of the CDR3 is 15 residues. From germline, CDR1 is SGHAT and CDR2 FQDESV (reference sequence). CDR3: CASSTIDRFQETQYF. CDR3 nucleotides: TGTGCCAGCAGCACCATAGACAGGTTCCAAGAGACCCAGTACTTC. Based on the CDR3 plus reference TRBV11-1 and TRBJ2-5, the full variable domain is EAEVAQSPRYKITEKSQAVAFWCDPISGHATLYWYRQILGQGPELLVQFQDESVVDDSQLPKDRFSAERLKGVDSTLKIQPAELGDSAMYLCASSTIDRFQETQYFGPGTRLLVL.

This clonotype occurred once. The V gene is TRBV5-1, the J gene TRBJ2-1; D unclear. V gave up 0 bases and J gave up 4 bases, with 8 bases separating them. The V gene's germline CDR1 is SGHRS and CDR2 YFSETQ. This CDR3 has 14 residues. The CDR3 coding sequence is TGCGCCAGCAGCTTGGTTAGGCATTACAATGAGCAGTTCTTC. It translates to CASSLVRHYNEQFF.

The chain combines TRBV20-1 with TRBJ2-1; D gene uncertain. Germline CDR1 DFQATT, CDR2 SNEGSKA (reference sequence). V was pared by 4 bases and J by 3 bases, with 1 base between. The CDR3 covers 10 residues. The CDR3 region is CSAIYNEQFF. The CDR3, as DNA: TGCAGTGCTATCTACAATGAGCAGTTCTTC.

The chain is built from TRBV7-1 and TRBJ2-1; 11 nucleotides align to TRBD2. TRBV7-1 is an ORF for which the function is uncertain. V lost 3 bases to trimming and J lost 6 bases; unmatched junction nucleotides: 7. The CDR3 has 16 residues. The CDR3 DNA is TGTGCCAGCAGCTCCATCGGGACTAGCGGATTCAATGAGCAGTTCTTC. Protein: CASSSIGTSGFNEQFF.

The chain is built from TRBV6-5 and TRBJ1-1, with D hard to call. Germline loops: CDR1 MNHEY, CDR2 SVGAGI. With 0 bases removed from V and 0 bases from J, the gap between germline ends came to 17 bases. CDR3 size: 18 residues. Written as DNA, the CDR3 is TGTGCCAGCAGTTACTCCTGGCGTCTAATAAGTATGAACACTGAAGCTTTCTTT. Translating it yields CASSYSWRLISMNTEAFF.

The sample holds one count of this clonotype. The chain employs TRBV28 and TRBJ2-5; unclear D gene. The length of the CDR3 is 15 residues. V was clipped by 3 bases and J by 1 base, with 12 bases between them. The germline gives CDR1 MDHEN, CDR2 SYDVKM. CDR3 DNA: TGTGCCAGCAGTTTGACCCTCATAGCCCAAGAGACCCAGTACTTC. Its protein is CASSLTLIAQETQYF.

V is TRBV13 and J is TRBJ2-3, with no clear D. This CDR3 has 12 amino acids. Germline V gene data show CDR1 as PRHDT and CDR2 as FYEKMQ (reference sequence). V shed 7 bases and J shed 4 bases, with 9 bases lying between them. DNA for the CDR3: TGTGCCAGCATTCTAGTCCCAGATACGCAGTATTTT. This sequence encodes CASILVPDTQYF. The full variable domain, completed using reference TRBV13 and TRBJ2-3, is AAGVIQSPRHLIKEKRETATLKCYPIPRHDTVYWYQQGPGQDPQFLISFYEKMQSDKGSIPDRFSAQQFSDYHSELNMSSLELGDSALYFCASILVPDTQYFGPGTRLTVL.

The V and J genes are TRBV12-5 and TRBJ2-1; 13 bases line up with TRBD2. V lost 6 bases to trimming and J lost 2 bases; unmatched junction nucleotides: 4. The CDR3 loop spans 16 amino acids. CDR1 and CDR2 from the germline V gene are LGHNT and FRNRAP. The CDR3 reads CASGTTSGRAYNEQFF. The CDR3 nucleotides read TGTGCTAGTGGCACAACTAGCGGGAGGGCCTACAATGAGCAGTTCTTC.

This clonotype showed up just a few times. The genes are TRBV5-1 and TRBJ2-3, with 8 bases lining up with TRBD2. Germline loops: CDR1 SGHRS, CDR2 YFSETQ. The CDR3 totals 17 residues. V lost 0 bases, J lost 4 bases, and 10 bases stayed unmatched. The DNA of the CDR3 is TGCGCCAGCAGCTTGGCCCTCGGTAGCGGGGTTGCAGATACGCAGTATTTT. Translated: CASSLALGSGVADTQYF.

This clonotype was observed a single time. The J gene is TRBJ2-7, the V gene TRBV2, with 8 bases aligning to TRBD2. After removal of 6 bases from V and 1 base from J, the junction contained 8 bases not matched to a gene. Germline values: CDR1 SNHLY, CDR2 FYNNEI. The CDR3 is made up of 15 amino acids. In nucleotides, the CDR3 is TGTGCCAGCAGCGAACCCTCTAGCGGGTCCTACGAGCAGTACTTC. This translates into CASSEPSSGSYEQYF. Complete variable domain (other parts from reference TRBV2 and TRBJ2-7): EPEVTQTPSHQVTQMGQEVILRCVPISNHLYFYWYRQILGQKVEFLVSFYNNEISEKSEIFDDQFSVERPDGSNFTLKIRSTKLEDSAMYFCASSEPSSGSYEQYFGPGTRLTVT.

The chain has TRBV11-2 and TRBJ2-1, with D perhaps assigned TRBD1 or TRBD2 (5 bases each). The CDR3 contains 20 residues. From germline, CDR1 is SGHAT and CDR2 FQNNGV. V dropped 4 bases and J dropped 0 bases, with 25 bases sitting between them. The CDR3 DNA follows: TGTGCCAGCAGCTCCCCCTCGGGCTGGGACGAACGGAGCTCCTACAATGAGCAGTTCTTC. This gives the protein CASSSPSGWDERSSYNEQFF.

The rearrangement links TRBV2 to TRBJ1-2, with a possible D match to TRBD1 (5 bases). Germline V lookup: CDR1 SNHLY, CDR2 FYNNEI. Trimming left V 7 bases short and J 8 bases short, with 14 bases between. The CDR3 consists of 12 residues. The DNA for the CDR3 is TGTGCCAGCAAGTTCGGTGACAGAGGCTACACCTTC. It yields the protein CASKFGDRGYTF.

This chain connects TRBV23-1 to TRBJ1-5; maybe TRBD1 (6 bases). TRBV23-1 is designated an ORF whose function remains uncertain. Trimming shortened V by 3 bases and J by 5 bases, and 8 bases separated the two germline ends. The CDR3 loop spans 13 amino acids. In nucleotides, the CDR3 is TGCGCCAGCAGTCAGGACAGTTATCAGCCCCAGCATTTT. It is translated as CASSQDSYQPQHF.

The chain carries TRBV12-3 or TRBV12-4 and TRBJ1-2; D is perhaps TRBD1 (6 bases). V was shortened by 6 bases and J by 2 bases, with 13 bases between the two germline ends. The CDR3 consists of 14 residues. CDR3 sequence (DNA): TGTGCCAGCAGATCTCTGGACAGCAACTATGGCTACACCTTC. It encodes CASRSLDSNYGYTF.

The V and J genes are TRBV13 and TRBJ2-1; possibly TRBD2 for D (6 bases). CDR1 and CDR2 (germline): PRHDT, FYEKMQ (reference sequence). CDR3 length: 15 amino acids. The V end lost 6 bases, the J end lost 8 bases, and 20 bases lay between the germline ends. This CDR3 reads CASRPPGLPSYEQFF. Here the CDR3 DNA reads TGTGCCAGCAGGCCTCCGGGACTGCCTTCCTATGAGCAGTTCTTC.

The V gene is TRBV2, the J gene TRBJ2-1; TRBD2 agrees at 11 bases. Unmatched junction bases numbered 6, after V lost 7 bases and J lost 7 bases. The germline gives CDR1 SNHLY, CDR2 FYNNEI. The CDR3 covers 14 residues. The CDR3 DNA reads TGTGCCAGCACATCGACTAGCGGGGTAAATGAGCAGTTCTTC. Translating it yields CASTSTSGVNEQFF.